This TCR beta chain was found in a study of T cells in Graves' hyperthyroidism and ophthalmopathy (dated 2019 in TCRdb). With regard to the full study: Peripheral blood was sampled at the time of initial diagnosis, prior to any treatment. To identify distinguishing TCR V-J signatures, a discovery cohort of about 100 patients was used, comprising 43 with Graves' ophthalmopathy and around 60 with stable Graves' hyperthyroidism. Prospective prediction of ophthalmopathy was tested in an independent validation cohort of under 20 hyperthyroidism patients and 15 to 17 patients who later progressed to ophthalmopathy. The roughly 90 discovery patients were divided at random into training and test sets in a 7:3 ratio. The study also compared thyroid tissue and blood T-cell repertoires from more than 5 Graves' hyperthyroidism patients. Following sampling, methimazole starting at 30 mg daily was given to hyperthyroidism patients, and high-dose intravenous methylprednisolone was given to ophthalmopathy patients. According to the paper, TCR Vbeta CDR3 sequencing was carried out on over 130 peripheral blood samples, which came from 40 to 45 ophthalmopathy, under 80 hyperthyroidism and some 17 progressor patients.

In the ophthalmopathy patients, disease was moderately to severely active, with a Clinical Activity Score of 3 or more, a NOSPECS grade of 4 or more, and a duration of less than 3 months. The study excluded patients with uncontrolled infections, other autoimmune diseases, pregnancy or lactation. Diagnoses relied on clinical symptoms, serum thyroxine and TRAb, thyroid ultrasound and orbital computed tomography. Ficoll-Paque density gradient centrifugation was used to isolate PBMCs from around 10 ml of fresh peripheral blood. Total RNA was extracted with Trizol reagent, and quality was checked on an Agilent 2100 Bioanalyzer. Points the paper makes about the study in general: No statistical method was used to fix the sample size in advance, and group allocation was not hidden from the investigators. Most expanded thyroid clonotypes (frequency above 0.001) were also detected in blood, a finding suggesting that blood repertoires may reflect thyroid immune responses. A 13 V-J signature model separated ophthalmopathy from stable hyperthyroidism, with roughly 88% sensitivity and 81.08% specificity in cross-validation and 80%/75% in testing. In validation, the model predicted progression to ophthalmopathy with 60% to 71% sensitivity and about 73% specificity, a median of 6.5 months before onset.

Only a few counts were recorded for this clonotype. The target of this receptor is not known. One base away there is no much larger clone; base qualities are not given. Trimming accounts for 3 bases at V and 5 bases at J, while the number of junction bases matched to no gene is 5. The germline V gene (reference sequence) yields DFQATT for CDR1 and SNEGSKA for CDR2. CDR3 length: 14 amino acids, cysteine to phenylalanine. Solely the CDR3 DNA is kept, with 42 bases framed from the first base. TCR beta CDR3 regions were amplified from RNA transcripts. For the first round of RT-PCR on the TCR CDR3, the HTBI primer set was used together with the Qiagen OneStep RT-PCR kit. A second multiplex PCR round built the libraries, followed by size selection and purification. The libraries were sequenced on an Illumina HiSeq2000 using paired-end 100 bp reads. Concerning the study's data processing: SOAPnuke was used to process the raw data, with reads discarded if the reads contained adapters or uncalled bases, had a mean Phred below 15, or lacked an exact constant-primer or identifier match. High-quality paired reads were merged with COPE v1.2.5, and unique nucleotide sequences were defined as clonotypes. MiTCR v1.1 was used to align clonotypes to the IMGT TRBV, TRBD and TRBJ reference segments. The analysis was restricted to V-J combinations with a frequency above 0.0001, which together covered roughly 99% of the repertoires. A TCS score was defined as the ratio of F50 (clonal expansion) to E x V (chaos), with BLOSUM62-based TCRdist applied between CDR3 peptides within each V-J. Welch's t-statistics and random forest reduced 450 to 600 V-J features to under 15, which were used in a naive Bayes classifier (R e1071). Using fastp at Q25 and MiXCR, TCRdb reprocessed the public reads and kept productive beta chains. Rows are unified per CDR3 protein, each entry keeping the most common DNA and genes. TCRdb, rather than the study authors, made the V and J calls. The sample has hundreds of thousands of distinct CDR3 sequences on record, about 15% of them singletons. In total, the top ten clones hold under 15% of the sample.

This clonotype was obtained from a woman in her 50s with Graves' ophthalmopathy. This receptor chain uses TRBV20-1 and TRBJ2-3, with 10 junctional bases fitting TRBD2. Source material: blood. The nucleotide sequence is TGCAGTGCTAGTCTAGCGGGAGTTAAAGATACGCAGTATTTT. This codes for CSASLAGVKDTQYF.